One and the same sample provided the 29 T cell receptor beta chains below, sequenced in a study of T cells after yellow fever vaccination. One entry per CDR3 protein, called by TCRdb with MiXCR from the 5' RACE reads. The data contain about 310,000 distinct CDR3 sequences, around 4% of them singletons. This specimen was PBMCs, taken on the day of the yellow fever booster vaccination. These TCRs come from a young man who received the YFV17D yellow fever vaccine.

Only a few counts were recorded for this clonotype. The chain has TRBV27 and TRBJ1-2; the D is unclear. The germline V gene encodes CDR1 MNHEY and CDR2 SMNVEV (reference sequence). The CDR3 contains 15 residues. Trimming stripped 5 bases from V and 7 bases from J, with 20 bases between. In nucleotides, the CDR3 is TGTGCCAGCAGTCCCCGTCCAGTGGAAGAGGGTGGCTACACCTTC. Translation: CASSPRPVEEGGYTF.

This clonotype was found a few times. The CDR3 loop reads CASSDQGTGETQYF. Written as DNA, the CDR3 is TGTGCCAGCAGTGACCAGGGCACTGGCGAGACCCAGTACTTC. The chain is built from TRBV25-1 and TRBJ2-5, with D possibly being TRBD1 (5 bases). Deletions cut 3 bases from V and 5 bases from J, with 13 bases between. The germline gives CDR1 MGHDK, CDR2 SYGVNS. This CDR3 region has 14 residues.

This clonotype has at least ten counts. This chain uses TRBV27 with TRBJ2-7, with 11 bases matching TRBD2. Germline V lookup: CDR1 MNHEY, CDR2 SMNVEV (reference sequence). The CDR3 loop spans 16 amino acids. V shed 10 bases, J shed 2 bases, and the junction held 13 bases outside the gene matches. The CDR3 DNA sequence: TGTGCCACCCACCGCCTAGCGGGGGGCCGGACCTACGAGCAGTACTTC. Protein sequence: CATHRLAGGRTYEQYF.

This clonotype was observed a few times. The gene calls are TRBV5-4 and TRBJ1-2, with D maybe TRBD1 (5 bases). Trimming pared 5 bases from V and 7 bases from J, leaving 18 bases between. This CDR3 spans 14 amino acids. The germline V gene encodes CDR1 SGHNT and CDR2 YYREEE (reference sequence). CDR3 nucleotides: TGTGCCAGCAGGGGGGAACGGCCCATAGGTGGCTACACCTTC. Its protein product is CASRGERPIGGYTF.

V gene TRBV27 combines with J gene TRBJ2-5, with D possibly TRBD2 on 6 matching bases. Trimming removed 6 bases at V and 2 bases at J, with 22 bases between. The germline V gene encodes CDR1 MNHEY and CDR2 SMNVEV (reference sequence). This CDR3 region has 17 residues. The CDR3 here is CASRPGPRLGIQETQYF. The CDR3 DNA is TGTGCCAGCAGGCCGGGACCAAGACTAGGGATTCAAGAGACCCAGTACTTC.

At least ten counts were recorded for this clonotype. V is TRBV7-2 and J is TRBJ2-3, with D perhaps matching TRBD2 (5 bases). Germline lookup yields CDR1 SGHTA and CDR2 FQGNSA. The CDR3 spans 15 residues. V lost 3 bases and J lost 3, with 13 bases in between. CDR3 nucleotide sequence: TGTGCCAGCAGCTTCGCAGGACTTTTTACAGATACGCAGTATTTT. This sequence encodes CASSFAGLFTDTQYF.

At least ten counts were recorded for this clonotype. The chain's CDR3 is CSARAGTEQFF. The CDR3 DNA sequence: TGCAGTGCTCGCGCGGGGACTGAGCAGTTCTTC. The chain couples TRBV20-1 to TRBJ2-1; weak D call: TRBD2 (6 bases). The CDR3 extends over 11 amino acids. CDR1 is DFQATT, CDR2 SNEGSKA, per germline (reference sequence). The V end was cut by 5 bases, the J end by 9 bases, with 11 bases between.

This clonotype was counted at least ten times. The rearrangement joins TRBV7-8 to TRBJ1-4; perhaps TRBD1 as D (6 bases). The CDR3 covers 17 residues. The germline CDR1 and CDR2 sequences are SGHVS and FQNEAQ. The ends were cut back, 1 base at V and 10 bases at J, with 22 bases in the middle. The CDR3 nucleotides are TGTGCCAGCAGCTTAGTTGGATCAGGGACAACCAACCTAAAACTGTTTTTT. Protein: CASSLVGSGTTNLKLFF.

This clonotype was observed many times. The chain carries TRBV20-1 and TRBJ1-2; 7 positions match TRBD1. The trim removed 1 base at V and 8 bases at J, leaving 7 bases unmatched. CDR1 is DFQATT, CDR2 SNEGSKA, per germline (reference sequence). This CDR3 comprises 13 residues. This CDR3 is CSARGKTGDGYTF. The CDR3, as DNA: TGCAGTGCTAGAGGCAAAACAGGGGACGGCTACACCTTC.

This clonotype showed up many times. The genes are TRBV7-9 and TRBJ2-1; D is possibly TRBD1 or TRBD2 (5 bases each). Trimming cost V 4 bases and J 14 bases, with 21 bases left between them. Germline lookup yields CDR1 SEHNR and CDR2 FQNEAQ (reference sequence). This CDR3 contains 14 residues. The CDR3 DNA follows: TGTGCCAGCAGCTCGGTGGGTCAGGGAGATGGGGAGTTCTTC. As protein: CASSSVGQGDGEFF.

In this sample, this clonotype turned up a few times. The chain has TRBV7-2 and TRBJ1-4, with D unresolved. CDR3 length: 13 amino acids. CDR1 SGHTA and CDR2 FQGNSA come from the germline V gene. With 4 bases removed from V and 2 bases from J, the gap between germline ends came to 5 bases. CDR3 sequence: CASSWTTNEKLFF. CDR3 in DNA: TGTGCCAGCAGCTGGACGACTAATGAAAAACTGTTTTTT.

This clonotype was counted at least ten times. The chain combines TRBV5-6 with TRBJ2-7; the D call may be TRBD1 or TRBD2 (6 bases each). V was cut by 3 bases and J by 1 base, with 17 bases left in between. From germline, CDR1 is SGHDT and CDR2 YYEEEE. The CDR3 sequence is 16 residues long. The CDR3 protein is CASSSEGEVLSYEQYV. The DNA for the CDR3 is TGTGCCAGCAGCTCGGAGGGGGAGGTCCTTTCCTACGAGCAGTACGTC.

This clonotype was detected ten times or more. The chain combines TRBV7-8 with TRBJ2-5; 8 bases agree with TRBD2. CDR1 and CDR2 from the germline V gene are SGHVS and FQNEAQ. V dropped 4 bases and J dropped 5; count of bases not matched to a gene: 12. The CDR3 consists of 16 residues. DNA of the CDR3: TGTGCCAGCAGCTGGGAGCCGGGACGCGGGGGGGAGACCCAGTACTTC. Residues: CASSWEPGRGGETQYF.

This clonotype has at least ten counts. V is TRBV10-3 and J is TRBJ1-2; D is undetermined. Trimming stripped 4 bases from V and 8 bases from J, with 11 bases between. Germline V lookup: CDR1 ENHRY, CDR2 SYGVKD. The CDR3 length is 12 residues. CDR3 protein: CAISGGFLGYTF. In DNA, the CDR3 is TGTGCCATCAGTGGAGGGTTTTTGGGCTACACCTTC.

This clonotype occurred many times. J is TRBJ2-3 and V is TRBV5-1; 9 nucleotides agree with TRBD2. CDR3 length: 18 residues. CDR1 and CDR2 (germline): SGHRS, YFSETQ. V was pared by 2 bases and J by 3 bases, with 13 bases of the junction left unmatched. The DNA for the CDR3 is TGCGCCAGCAGCTTTGGAGTAGCGGGGGAGCCCTCGACAGATACGCAGTATTTT. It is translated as CASSFGVAGEPSTDTQYF.

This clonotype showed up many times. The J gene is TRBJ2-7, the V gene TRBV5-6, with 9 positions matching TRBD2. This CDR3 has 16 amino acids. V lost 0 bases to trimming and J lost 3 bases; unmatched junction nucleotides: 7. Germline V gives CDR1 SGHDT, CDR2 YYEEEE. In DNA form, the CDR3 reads TGTGCCAGCAGCTTGGCCCTGACTAGCGGATACTACGAGCAGTACTTC. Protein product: CASSLALTSGYYEQYF.

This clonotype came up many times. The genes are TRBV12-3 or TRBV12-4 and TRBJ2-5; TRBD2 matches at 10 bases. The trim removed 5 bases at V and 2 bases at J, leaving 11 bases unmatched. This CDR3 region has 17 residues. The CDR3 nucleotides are TGTGCCAGCAGTGGCCGGAGTGGTAGCGGGGGGCAAGAGACCCAGTACTTC. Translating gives CASSGRSGSGGQETQYF.

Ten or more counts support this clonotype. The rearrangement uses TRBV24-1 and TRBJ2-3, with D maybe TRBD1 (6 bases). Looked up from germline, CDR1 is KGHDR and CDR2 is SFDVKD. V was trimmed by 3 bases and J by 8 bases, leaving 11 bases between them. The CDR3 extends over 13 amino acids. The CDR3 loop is CATSDGGVSTQYF. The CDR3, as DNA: TGTGCCACCAGTGATGGGGGCGTCTCTACGCAGTATTTT.

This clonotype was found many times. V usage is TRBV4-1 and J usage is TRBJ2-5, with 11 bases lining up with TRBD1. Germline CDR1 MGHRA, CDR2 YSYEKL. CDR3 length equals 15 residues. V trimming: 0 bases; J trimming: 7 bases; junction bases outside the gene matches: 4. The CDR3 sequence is CASSQDTGQGATQYF. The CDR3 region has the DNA TGCGCCAGCAGCCAAGATACCGGACAGGGGGCGACCCAGTACTTC.

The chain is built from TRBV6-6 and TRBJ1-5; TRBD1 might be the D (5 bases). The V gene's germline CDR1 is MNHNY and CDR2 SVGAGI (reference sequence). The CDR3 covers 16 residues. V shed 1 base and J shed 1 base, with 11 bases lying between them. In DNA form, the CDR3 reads TGTGCCAGCAGTTACTTGCCGGGGCGCAGCAATCAGCCCCAGCATTTT. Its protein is CASSYLPGRSNQPQHF.

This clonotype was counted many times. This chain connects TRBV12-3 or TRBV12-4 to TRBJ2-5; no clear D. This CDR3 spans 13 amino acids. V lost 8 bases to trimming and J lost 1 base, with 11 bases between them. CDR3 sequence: CASLMGSQETQYF. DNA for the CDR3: TGTGCCAGCCTCATGGGCAGCCAAGAGACCCAGTACTTC.

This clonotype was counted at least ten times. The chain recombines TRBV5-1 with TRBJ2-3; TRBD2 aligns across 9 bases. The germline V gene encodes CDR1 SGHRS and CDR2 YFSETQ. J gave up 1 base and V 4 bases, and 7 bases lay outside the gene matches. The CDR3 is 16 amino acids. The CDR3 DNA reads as TGCGCCAGCAGCCCCCTAGCGGGGAGGGGCACAGATACGCAGTATTTT. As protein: CASSPLAGRGTDTQYF. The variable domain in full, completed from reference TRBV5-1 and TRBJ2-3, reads KAGVTQTPRYLIKTRGQQVTLSCSPISGHRSVSWYQQTPGQGLQFLFEYFSETQRNKGNFPGRFSGRQFSNSRSEMNVSTLELGDSALYLCASSPLAGRGTDTQYFGPGTRLTVL.

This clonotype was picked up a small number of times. The CDR3 nucleotides are TGTGCCAGCAAAAGGGACGGTGTCTCTGGAAACACCATATATTTT. This sequence encodes CASKRDGVSGNTIYF. V usage is TRBV12-3 or TRBV12-4 and J usage is TRBJ1-3; maybe TRBD1 (5 bases). This CDR3 spans 15 amino acids. Trimming removed 7 bases from V and 0 bases from J, with 13 bases in between.

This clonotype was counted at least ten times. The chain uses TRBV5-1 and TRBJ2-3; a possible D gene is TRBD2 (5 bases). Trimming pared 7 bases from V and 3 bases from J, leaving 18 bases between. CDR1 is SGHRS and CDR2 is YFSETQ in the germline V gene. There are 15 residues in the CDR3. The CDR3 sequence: CASSTEGLGTDTQYF. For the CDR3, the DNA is TGCGCCAGCTCAACCGAGGGTTTGGGGACAGATACGCAGTATTTT.

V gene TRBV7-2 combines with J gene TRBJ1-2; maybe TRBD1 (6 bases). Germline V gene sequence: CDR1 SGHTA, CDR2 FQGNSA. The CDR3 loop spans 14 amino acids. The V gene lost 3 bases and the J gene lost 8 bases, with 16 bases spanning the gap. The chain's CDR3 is CASSFDRQDRGYTF. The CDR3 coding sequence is TGTGCCAGCAGCTTCGACCGACAGGATAGAGGCTACACCTTC.

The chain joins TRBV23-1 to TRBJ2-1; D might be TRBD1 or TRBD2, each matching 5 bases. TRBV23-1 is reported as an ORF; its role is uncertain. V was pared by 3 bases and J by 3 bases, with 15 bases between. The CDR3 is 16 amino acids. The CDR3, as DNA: TGCGCCAGCAGTCACCCAGGGCGGGCCGGCTACAATGAGCAGTTCTTC. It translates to CASSHPGRAGYNEQFF.

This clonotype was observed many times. Here the CDR3 DNA reads TGCGCCAGCAGCAGCCGACAGGGGGGTTTAACTGAAGCTTTCTTT. Protein sequence: CASSSRQGGLTEAFF. This chain connects TRBV5-1 to TRBJ1-1; 9 bases match TRBD1. Trimming took 4 bases from V and 5 from J; bases not matched to a gene: 9. Germline loops: CDR1 SGHRS, CDR2 YFSETQ. The CDR3 totals 15 residues.

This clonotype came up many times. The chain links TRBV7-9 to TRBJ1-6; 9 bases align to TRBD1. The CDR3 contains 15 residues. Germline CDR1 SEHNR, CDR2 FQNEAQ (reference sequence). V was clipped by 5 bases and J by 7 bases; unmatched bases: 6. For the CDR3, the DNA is TGTGCCAGCAGCCCCGGGACAGGGCGCAATTCACCCCTCCACTTT. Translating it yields CASSPGTGRNSPLHF. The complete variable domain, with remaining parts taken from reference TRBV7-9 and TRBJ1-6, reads DTGVSQNPRHKITKRGQNVTFRCDPISEHNRLYWYRQTLGQGPEFLTYFQNEAQLEKSRLLSDRFSAERPKGSFSTLEIQRTEQGDSAMYLCASSPGTGRNSPLHFGNGTRLTVT.

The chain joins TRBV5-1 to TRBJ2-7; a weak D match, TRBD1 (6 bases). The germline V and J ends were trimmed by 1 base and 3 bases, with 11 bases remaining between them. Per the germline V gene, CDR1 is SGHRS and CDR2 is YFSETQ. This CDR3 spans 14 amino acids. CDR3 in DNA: TGCGCCAGCAGCTTGTGGTACAGGGACTACGAGCAGTACTTC. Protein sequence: CASSLWYRDYEQYF. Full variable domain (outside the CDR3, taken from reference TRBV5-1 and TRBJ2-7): KAGVTQTPRYLIKTRGQQVTLSCSPISGHRSVSWYQQTPGQGLQFLFEYFSETQRNKGNFPGRFSGRQFSNSRSEMNVSTLELGDSALYLCASSLWYRDYEQYFGPGTRLTVT.